Below are 5 T cell receptor beta chains sequenced from a single sample in a study of siplizumab effects on memory and regulatory T cells. Sequencing used immunoSEQ multiplex PCR; TCRdb keeps in-frame clones, though not all of them. The repertoire holds over 100,000 clones, with 92% as singletons. Sequencing input: Tregs sorted from blood. The receptors were sampled from a human donor in good health.

This clone has only one observation. This chain joins TRBV11-3 and TRBJ2-2, with D possibly TRBD1 on 5 matching bases. The CDR3 has 13 amino acids. The ends were cut back, 5 bases at V and 6 bases at J, with 10 bases in the middle. Germline V gene data show CDR1 as SGHNT and CDR2 as YENEEA. The CDR3 loop reads CASSARQSGELFF. The CDR3 DNA is TGTGCCAGCAGCGCTAGACAGTCCGGGGAGCTGTTTTTT.

The chain uses TRBV6-5 and TRBJ2-7; weak D call: TRBD1 (6 bases). V lost 4 bases, J lost 0 bases, and 13 bases lay in between. Germline-derived CDR1 and CDR2 are MNHEY and SVGAGI. The CDR3 has 15 amino acids. The CDR3 spells CASSFTGLLSYEQYF. The DNA of the CDR3 is TGTGCCAGCAGTTTCACAGGGCTTCTCTCCTACGAGCAGTACTTC.

The V and J genes are TRBV9 and TRBJ2-1; TRBD2 matches 11 bases. J gave up 14 bases and V 3 bases, and 7 bases lay outside the gene matches. This CDR3 comprises 13 residues. The germline V gene has CDR1 SGDLS and CDR2 YYNGEE. For the CDR3, the DNA is TGTGCCAGCAGCGCTAGTGTGACTAGCGGGAAGTTCTTC. This codes for CASSASVTSGKFF. The full variable domain, its missing parts supplied by reference TRBV9 and TRBJ2-1, is DSGVTQTPKHLITATGQRVTLRCSPRSGDLSVYWYQQSLDQGLQFLIQYYNGEERAKGNILERFSAQQFPDLHSELNLSSLELGDSALYFCASSASVTSGKFFGPGTRLTVL.

V is TRBV18 and J is TRBJ2-7; D is possibly TRBD1 (5 bases). V dropped 2 bases and J dropped 2 bases, with 7 bases sitting between them. Per germline, CDR1 KGHSH and CDR2 LQKENI. The CDR3 loop spans 13 amino acids. CDR3 in amino acids: CASSPAGTYEQYF. DNA of the CDR3: TGTGCCAGCTCACCAGCAGGGACCTACGAGCAGTACTTC.

This rearrangement joins TRBV27 to TRBJ2-6; D is unclear. Germline CDR1 is MNHEY and CDR2 is SMNVEV (reference sequence). Between the trimmed V and J ends, which lost 3 bases and 0 bases, there was a span of 3 bases. The CDR3 length is 14 residues. CDR3 residues: CASSFSSGANVLTF. CDR3 sequence (DNA): TGTGCCAGCAGTTTTAGCTCTGGGGCCAACGTCCTGACTTTC. Complete variable domain (other parts from reference TRBV27 and TRBJ2-6): EAQVTQNPRYLITVTGKKLTVTCSQNMNHEYMSWYRQDPGLGLRQIYYSMNVEVTDKGDVPEGYKVSRKEKRNFPLILESPSPNQTSLYFCASSFSSGANVLTFGAGSRLTVL.